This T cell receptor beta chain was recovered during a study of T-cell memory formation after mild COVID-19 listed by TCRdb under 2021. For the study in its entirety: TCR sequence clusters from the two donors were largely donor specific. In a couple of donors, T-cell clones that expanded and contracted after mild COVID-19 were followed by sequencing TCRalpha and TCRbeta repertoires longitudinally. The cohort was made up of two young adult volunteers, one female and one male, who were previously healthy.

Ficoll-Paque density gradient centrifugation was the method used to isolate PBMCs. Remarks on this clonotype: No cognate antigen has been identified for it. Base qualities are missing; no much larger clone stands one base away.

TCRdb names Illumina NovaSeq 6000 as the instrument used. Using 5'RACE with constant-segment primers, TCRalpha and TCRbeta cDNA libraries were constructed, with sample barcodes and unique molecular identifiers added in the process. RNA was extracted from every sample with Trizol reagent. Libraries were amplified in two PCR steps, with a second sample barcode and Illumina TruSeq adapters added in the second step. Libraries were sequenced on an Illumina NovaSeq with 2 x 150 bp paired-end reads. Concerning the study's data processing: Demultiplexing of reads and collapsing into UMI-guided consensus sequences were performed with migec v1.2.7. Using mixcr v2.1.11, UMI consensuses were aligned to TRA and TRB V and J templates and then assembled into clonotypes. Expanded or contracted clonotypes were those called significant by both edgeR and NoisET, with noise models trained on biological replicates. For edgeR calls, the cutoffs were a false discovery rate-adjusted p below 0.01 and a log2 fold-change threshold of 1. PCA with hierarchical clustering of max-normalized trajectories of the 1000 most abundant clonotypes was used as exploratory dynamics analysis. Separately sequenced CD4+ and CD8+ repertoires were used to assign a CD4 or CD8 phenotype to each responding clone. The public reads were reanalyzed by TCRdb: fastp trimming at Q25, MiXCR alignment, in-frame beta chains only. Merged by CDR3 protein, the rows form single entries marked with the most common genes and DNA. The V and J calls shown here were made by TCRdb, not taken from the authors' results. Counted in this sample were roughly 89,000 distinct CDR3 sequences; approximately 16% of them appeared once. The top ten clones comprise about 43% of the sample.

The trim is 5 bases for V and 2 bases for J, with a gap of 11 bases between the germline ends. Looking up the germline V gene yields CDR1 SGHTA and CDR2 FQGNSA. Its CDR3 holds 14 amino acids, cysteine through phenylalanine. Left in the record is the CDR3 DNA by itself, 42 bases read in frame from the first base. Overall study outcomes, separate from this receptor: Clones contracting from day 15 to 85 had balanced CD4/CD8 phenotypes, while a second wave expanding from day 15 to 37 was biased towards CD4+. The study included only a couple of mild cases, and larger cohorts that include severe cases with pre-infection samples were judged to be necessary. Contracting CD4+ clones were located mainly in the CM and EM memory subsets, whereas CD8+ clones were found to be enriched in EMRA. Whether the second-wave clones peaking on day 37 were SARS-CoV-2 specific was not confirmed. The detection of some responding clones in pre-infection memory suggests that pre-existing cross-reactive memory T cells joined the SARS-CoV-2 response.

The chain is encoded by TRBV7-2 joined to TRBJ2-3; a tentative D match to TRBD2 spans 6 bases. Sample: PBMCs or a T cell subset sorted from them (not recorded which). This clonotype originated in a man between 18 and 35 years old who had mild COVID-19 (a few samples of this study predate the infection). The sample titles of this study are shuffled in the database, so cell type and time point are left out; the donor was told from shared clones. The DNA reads TGTGCCAGCAGCCCCGGGACTCTCACAGATACGCAGTATTTT. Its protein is CASSPGTLTDTQYF.